A single sample gave rise to the 17 T cell receptor beta chains below, sequenced in a study of blood T cell repertoires in COVID-19. Profiled with immunoSEQ multiplex PCR; TCRdb holds only in-frame clones, not every one. The repertoire consists of 200,000 to 300,000 clones, with roughly 88% occurring once and the leading ten covering approximately 1.2%. Sequencing was performed on PBMCs or T cells enriched from blood (not recorded which). These receptors all stem from a woman aged 40 to 50 with acute COVID-19.

The chain recombines TRBV5-4 with TRBJ2-1; D is possibly TRBD2 (6 bases). CDR3 length: 17 residues. The germline V gene encodes CDR1 SGHNT and CDR2 YYREEE (reference sequence). The ends were cut back, 0 bases at V and 0 bases at J, with 13 bases in the middle. CDR3 protein: CASSLGGGLSSYNEQFF. For the CDR3, the DNA is TGTGCCAGCAGCTTGGGGGGAGGCCTGAGCTCCTACAATGAGCAGTTCTTC. Full variable domain (missing parts from reference TRBV5-4 and TRBJ2-1): ETGVTQSPTHLIKTRGQQVTLRCSSQSGHNTVSWYQQALGQGPQFIFQYYREEENGRGNFPPRFSGLQFPNYSSELNVNALELDDSALYLCASSLGGGLSSYNEQFFGPGTRLTVL.

V and J are TRBV5-1 and TRBJ2-1, with D maybe TRBD2 (7 bases). The germline V gene has CDR1 SGHRS and CDR2 YFSETQ. Trimming left V 3 bases short and J 4 bases short, with 20 bases between. The CDR3 consists of 17 residues. CDR3 sequence (DNA): TGCGCCAGCAGCTCCCTGGGGGCGGGGGCCTATTACAATGAGCAGTTCTTC. Residues: CASSSLGAGAYYNEQFF.

The rearrangement joins TRBV6-2 or TRBV6-3 to TRBJ2-5; 8 positions match TRBD2. Germline V CDR1 and CDR2: MNHEY, SVGEGT. V shed 4 bases, J shed 4 bases, and the junction held 8 bases outside the gene matches. The CDR3 contains 15 residues. The CDR3 loop reads CASSSRTSWGETQYF. The CDR3 DNA is TGTGCCAGCAGTTCCCGGACTAGCTGGGGAGAGACCCAGTACTTC.

The chain uses TRBV6-5 and TRBJ1-1, with 9 bases lining up with TRBD1. The V and J ends lost 5 bases and 6 bases, in that order; junction bases with no gene match: 10. CDR3 size: 15 residues. CDR1 and CDR2 from the germline V gene are MNHEY and SVGAGI. CDR3 DNA: TGTGCCAGCAGTCAATTCGGACAGGGGAAGCCTGAAGCTTTCTTT. Its protein product is CASSQFGQGKPEAFF.

V and J are TRBV7-9 and TRBJ2-1; maybe TRBD1 (6 bases). Trimming pared 1 base from V and 2 bases from J, leaving 6 bases between. CDR1 is SEHNR, CDR2 FQNEAQ, per germline (reference sequence). The CDR3 extends over 14 amino acids. CDR3 in DNA: TGTGCCAGCAGCTTAGAGGGGGCCTACAATGAGCAGTTCTTC. It is translated as CASSLEGAYNEQFF. The full variable domain, rest sourced from reference TRBV7-9 and TRBJ2-1, is DTGVSQNPRHKITKRGQNVTFRCDPISEHNRLYWYRQTLGQGPEFLTYFQNEAQLEKSRLLSDRFSAERPKGSFSTLEIQRTEQGDSAMYLCASSLEGAYNEQFFGPGTRLTVL.

CDR3: CASSFPPLRGQGEVYEQYF. The DNA for the CDR3 is TGTGCCAGCAGTTTCCCTCCCCTCCGGGGACAGGGAGAGGTATACGAGCAGTACTTC. V gene TRBV28 combines with J gene TRBJ2-7, with 9 bases identical to TRBD1. The CDR3 totals 19 residues. The J segment lost 4 bases and the V segment lost 3 bases, leaving 19 bases of the junction unmatched. Germline CDR1 and CDR2: MDHEN and SYDVKM.

V is TRBV5-1 and J is TRBJ2-1, with D perhaps TRBD2 (7 bases). Between the trimmed V and J ends, which lost 4 bases and 4 bases, there was a span of 18 bases. CDR1 is SGHRS and CDR2 is YFSETQ in the germline V gene. This CDR3 comprises 16 residues. CDR3: CASSLPGGGRYNEQFF. The DNA for the CDR3 is TGCGCCAGCAGCCTCCCGGGGGGCGGTCGTTACAATGAGCAGTTCTTC. Using reference TRBV5-1 and TRBJ2-1 for the parts outside the CDR3, the full variable domain is KAGVTQTPRYLIKTRGQQVTLSCSPISGHRSVSWYQQTPGQGLQFLFEYFSETQRNKGNFPGRFSGRQFSNSRSEMNVSTLELGDSALYLCASSLPGGGRYNEQFFGPGTRLTVL.

The table lists this clone with a count of one. The CDR3 loop is CASSSGTGGNSPLHF. CDR3 DNA: TGTGCCAGTAGCTCCGGGACAGGGGGTAATTCACCCCTCCACTTT. V and J are TRBV19 and TRBJ1-6; 11 nucleotides match TRBD1. The V and J ends lost 6 bases and 6 bases, in that order; junction bases with no gene match: 4. The CDR3 sequence is 15 residues long. Per the germline V gene, CDR1 is LNHDA and CDR2 is SQIVND (reference sequence).

The chain recombines TRBV5-4 with TRBJ1-2, with a tentative D call TRBD1 (5 bases). Trimming removed 2 bases from V and 6 bases from J, with 14 bases in between. The CDR3 is made up of 14 amino acids. Germline-derived CDR1 and CDR2 are SGHNT and YYREEE (reference sequence). CDR3 protein: CASSFRGGLDGYTF. DNA of the CDR3: TGTGCCAGCAGCTTTCGGGGGGGTCTTGATGGCTACACCTTC.

J is TRBJ2-2 and V is TRBV15, with 7 positions matching TRBD1. The germline V gene has CDR1 LNHNV and CDR2 YYDKDF (reference sequence). V dropped 3 bases and J dropped 0; count of bases not matched to a gene: 1. The CDR3 length is 15 residues. CDR3 amino acids: CATSSDRANTGELFF. The DNA of the CDR3 is TGTGCCACCAGCAGTGACAGGGCGAACACCGGGGAGCTGTTTTTT.

V usage is TRBV12-3 or TRBV12-4 and J usage is TRBJ2-7; D gene uncertain. Between the trimmed V and J ends, which lost 3 bases and 6 bases, there was a span of 9 bases. The CDR3 runs to 12 residues. Written as DNA, the CDR3 is TGTGCCAGCAGTTTTGGCACGGGCGAGCAGTACTTC. Translation: CASSFGTGEQYF.

This chain connects TRBV19 to TRBJ2-2; TRBD2 might be the D (6 bases). The V end was cut by 2 bases, the J end by 4 bases, with 11 bases between. The germline V gene has CDR1 LNHDA and CDR2 SQIVND (reference sequence). This CDR3 has 15 residues. CDR3 sequence reads: CASSISGVGTGELFF. DNA for the CDR3: TGTGCCAGTAGTATATCGGGAGTGGGCACCGGGGAGCTGTTTTTT.

This clone was seen once. The rearrangement links TRBV27 to TRBJ1-2; D is possibly TRBD1 (5 bases). V shed 4 bases and J shed 7 bases, with 13 bases lying between them. The length of the CDR3 is 13 residues. Germline CDR1 and CDR2: MNHEY and SMNVEV (reference sequence). CDR3 residues: CASSSRTTGGYTF. For the CDR3, the DNA is TGTGCCAGCAGTTCCCGGACAACCGGTGGCTACACCTTC.

The genes are TRBV6-2 or TRBV6-3 and TRBJ1-1; no clear D. The V and J ends lost 2 bases and 1 base respectively, with 17 bases between them. CDR3 length: 17 amino acids. CDR1 is MNHEY and CDR2 is SVGEGT in the germline V gene. The CDR3 sequence is CASSYGGGLRANTEAFF. CDR3 DNA: TGTGCCAGCAGTTACGGAGGCGGGCTCAGAGCGAACACTGAAGCTTTCTTT.

The chain carries TRBV19 and TRBJ1-4; possibly TRBD1 for D (6 bases). V was pared by 7 bases and J by 10 bases, with 19 bases between. CDR1 is LNHDA and CDR2 is SQIVND in the germline V gene (reference sequence). This CDR3 spans 14 amino acids. The CDR3 nucleotides are TGTGCCAGTACCCAGGGGCCATATGGGGGAAAACTGTTTTTT. It encodes CASTQGPYGGKLFF. Full variable domain (rest looked up from reference TRBV19 and TRBJ1-4): DGGITQSPKYLFRKEGQNVTLSCEQNLNHDAMYWYRQDPGQGLRLIYYSQIVNDFQKGDIAEGYSVSREKKESFPLTVTSAQKNPTAFYLCASTQGPYGGKLFFGSGTQLSVL.

V and J are TRBV24-1 and TRBJ2-3, with 7 bases matching TRBD2. The CDR3 has 15 residues. Trimming cost V 5 bases and J 0 bases; bases outside gene matches: 4. Looked up from germline, CDR1 is KGHDR and CDR2 is SFDVKD. The CDR3 DNA sequence: TGTGCCACCAGTGGGGCCGGGAGGAGCACAGATACGCAGTATTTT. This gives the protein CATSGAGRSTDTQYF.

The CDR3 spells CSASRPSGISRRETQYF. The CDR3 DNA sequence: TGCAGTGCTAGTAGGCCTAGCGGCATTTCCCGGCGAGAGACCCAGTACTTC. The chain couples TRBV20-1 to TRBJ2-5, with TRBD2 matching over 7 bases. This CDR3 comprises 17 residues. V lost 3 bases, J lost 4 bases, and 17 bases stayed unmatched. Germline CDR1 reads DFQATT; CDR2 reads SNEGSKA (reference sequence).